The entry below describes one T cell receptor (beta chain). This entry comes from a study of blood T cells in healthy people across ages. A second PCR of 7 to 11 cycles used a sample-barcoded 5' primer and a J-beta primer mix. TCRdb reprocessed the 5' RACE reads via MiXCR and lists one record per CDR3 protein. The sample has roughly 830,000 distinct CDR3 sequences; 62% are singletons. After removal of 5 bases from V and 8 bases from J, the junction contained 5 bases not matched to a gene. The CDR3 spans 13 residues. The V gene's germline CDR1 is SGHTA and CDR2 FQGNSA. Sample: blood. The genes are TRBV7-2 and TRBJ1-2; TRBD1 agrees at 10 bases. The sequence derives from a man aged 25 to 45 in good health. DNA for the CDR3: TGTGCCAGCAGCATCGACAGGGGGCAAGGCTACACCTTC. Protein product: CASSIDRGQGYTF.